This TCR beta chain was identified during a study of blood T cell repertoires in COVID-19. Background on the study: Material from acute and convalescent COVID-19 was sourced from the United States, Italy and Spain.

Profiling relied on immunoSEQ multiplex PCR, and the TCRdb table lists in-frame clones only, not all of them. The sample contains about 360,000 clones, about 87% of which appear only once. This CDR3 has 16 residues. Losses at the gene ends were 4 bases for V and 2 bases for J; bases not matched to a gene: 10. Germline CDR1 is LNHDA and CDR2 is SQIVND (reference sequence). This rearrangement joins TRBV19 to TRBJ1-2; 7 nucleotides agree with TRBD1. The sequence derives from a human donor in a cohort sampled during active COVID-19. Sequenced sample: peripheral blood. CDR3 bases: TGTGCCAGTAGTACCCCAAACAGGGGACCCAACTATGGCTACACCTTC. Translated, it gives CASSTPNRGPNYGYTF.